A selection of T cell receptor beta chains follows, all from one sample in a study of blood T cell repertoires in COVID-19. The assay was immunoSEQ multiplex PCR, and TCRdb's table has in-frame clones only and misses some. The top ten hold roughly 5.4% of the sample, which has 50,000 to 75,000 clones, more than 60% seen once. The source material was peripheral blood. The receptors here all came from a human donor in a cohort sampled during active COVID-19. The CDR3 runs from the conserved cysteine through the conserved F or W. A clone size is listed for some rows: how often the clone was seen (once, few, many), or a class if it is expanded.

j_call cdr3_length v_call clone_size cdr3_aa
TRBJ2-3 18 TRBV3-1/TRBV3-2 . CASSQDGTSGGARDTQYF
TRBJ1-1 13 TRBV29-1 . CSAGTGMNTEAFF
TRBJ1-2 15 TRBV30 . CAWTPGQGTYYGYTF
TRBJ2-3 15 TRBV4-3 . CASSQGRGRTDTQYF
TRBJ2-5 13 TRBV28 once CASRGQGNETQYF
TRBJ2-1 15 TRBV9 . CASSAGTSVWNEQFF
TRBJ2-2 16 TRBV6-6 . CASSYHGTGNTGELFF
TRBJ2-3 16 TRBV5-1 . CASSWGTSGDGDTQYF
TRBJ2-7 14 TRBV6-6 . CASSVSGGRGEQYF
TRBJ2-3 14 TRBV4-1 . CASSQDKNGDTQYF
TRBJ1-4 14 TRBV9 . CASSEKGANEKLFF
TRBJ2-1 14 TRBV7-9 . CASSRTSGDNEQFF
TRBJ2-3 13 TRBV19 . CASSTGVRDTQYF
TRBJ1-4 16 TRBV30 . CAWSWTGFATNEKLFF
TRBJ1-2 16 TRBV7-9 few CASSQRRGREEGGYTF
TRBJ2-7 15 TRBV5-4 . CASSADGQGSREQYF
TRBJ2-5 11 TRBV18 . CASSPGETQYF
TRBJ2-7 14 TRBV6-2/TRBV6-3 . CASSYLDRVHEQYF
TRBJ2-2 13 TRBV18 once CASSPTGTRRPFF
TRBJ1-2 17 TRBV14 . CASSQDRRQGPNYGYTF
TRBJ1-6 14 TRBV7-2 . CASSRSPYNSPLHF
TRBJ1-6 14 TRBV5-4 . CASSPRQGWSPLHF
TRBJ1-1 15 TRBV27 . CASRSPGTGFTEAFF
TRBJ2-1 15 TRBV9 . CASSKGQDRYNEQFF
TRBJ2-2 15 TRBV6-1 few CASSEVGGGSGELFF
TRBJ2-1 16 TRBV30 . CAWSGALAGGLNEQFF
TRBJ1-2 14 TRBV30 . CAWMPPGGSRGYTF
TRBJ2-5 15 TRBV2 . CASSDVSGGGETQYF
TRBJ2-2 16 TRBV7-3 once CASSLLGTGYPGELFF